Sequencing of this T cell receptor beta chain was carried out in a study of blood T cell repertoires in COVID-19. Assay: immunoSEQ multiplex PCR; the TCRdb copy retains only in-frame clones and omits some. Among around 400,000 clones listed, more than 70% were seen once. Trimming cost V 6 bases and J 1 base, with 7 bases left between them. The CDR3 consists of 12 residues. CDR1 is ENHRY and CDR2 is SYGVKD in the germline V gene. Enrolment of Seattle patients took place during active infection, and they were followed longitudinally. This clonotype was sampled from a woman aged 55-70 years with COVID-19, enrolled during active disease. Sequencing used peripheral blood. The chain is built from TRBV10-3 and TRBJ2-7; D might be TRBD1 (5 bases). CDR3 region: CAISRDSYEQYF. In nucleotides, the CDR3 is TGTGCCATCAGCAGGGATTCCTACGAGCAGTACTTC.